Presented here are 26 T cell receptor beta chains from one specimen sequenced in a study of T cells in narcolepsy. Using immunoSEQ multiplex PCR, the repertoire was profiled, and TCRdb retains in-frame clones only, with some absent. The sample has fewer than 30,000 clones; 85% to 90% are singletons. The source material was CD45RA- memory CD4+ T cells from PBMCs. The origin of the receptors is a human donor with narcolepsy.

The J gene is TRBJ2-2, the V gene TRBV9; unclear D gene. The CDR3 contains 14 residues. V was trimmed by 0 bases and J by 1 base, leaving 4 bases between them. Germline V gives CDR1 SGDLS, CDR2 YYNGEE. The CDR3 DNA reads as TGTGCCAGCAGCGTAGGGCTGAACACCGGGGAGCTGTTTTTT. Its protein is CASSVGLNTGELFF.

The CDR3 region is CASSGDRGRQPQHF. CDR3 sequence (DNA): TGTGCCAGCAGTGGGGACAGGGGGCGTCAGCCCCAGCATTTT. This rearrangement joins TRBV6-1 to TRBJ1-5; TRBD1 matches 12 bases. The CDR3 extends over 14 amino acids. From germline, CDR1 is MNHNS and CDR2 SASEGT. The ends lost 4 bases at V and 6 bases at J; junction bases unmatched: 1.

CDR3 residues: CASSMRAGQGTHEQYF. The CDR3, as DNA: TGTGCCAGTAGTATGAGGGCCGGACAGGGCACCCACGAGCAGTACTTC. The V gene is TRBV19, the J gene TRBJ2-7, with TRBD1 matching 8 bases. Germline V lookup: CDR1 LNHDA, CDR2 SQIVND (reference sequence). This CDR3 contains 16 residues. J gave up 5 bases and V 3 bases, and 12 bases lay outside the gene matches.

The CDR3 is CASSQVAGDTGELFF. The CDR3 DNA sequence: TGTGCCAGCAGCCAAGTAGCGGGAGACACCGGGGAGCTGTTTTTT. The chain couples TRBV14 to TRBJ2-2; 9 bases agree with TRBD2. The germline V gene encodes CDR1 SGHDN and CDR2 FVKESK. V trimming: 1 base; J trimming: 3 bases; junction bases outside the gene matches: 0. The CDR3 has 15 residues.

The chain uses TRBV2 and TRBJ1-6, with D possibly TRBD1 on 5 matching bases. Germline loops: CDR1 SNHLY, CDR2 FYNNEI. The V end was cut by 4 bases, the J end by 6 bases, with 13 bases between. CDR3 size: 15 residues. The CDR3 DNA reads TGTGCCAGCAGTGCGCCCGGGGGGGGTAATTCACCCCTCCACTTT. The encoded protein is CASSAPGGGNSPLHF.

The chain combines TRBV5-6 with TRBJ2-1, with 8 nucleotides matching TRBD2. From germline, CDR1 is SGHDT and CDR2 YYEEEE. The V and J ends lost 1 base and 10 bases, in that order; junction bases with no gene match: 10. This CDR3 comprises 15 residues. CDR3 in amino acids: CASSLKRGYNREQFF. The CDR3 DNA reads TGTGCCAGCAGCTTGAAGCGGGGGTACAATAGGGAGCAGTTCTTC.

The V and J genes are TRBV2 and TRBJ2-5; 8 positions agree with TRBD2. The germline V gene encodes CDR1 SNHLY and CDR2 FYNNEI. The CDR3 is 15 amino acids. The junction had 7 bases not matched to a gene; V was cut back by 2 bases and J by 5 bases. The CDR3 reads CASSESEREWETQYF. For the CDR3, the DNA is TGTGCCAGCAGTGAATCCGAGCGGGAGTGGGAGACCCAGTACTTC. Looking up the rest from reference TRBV2 and TRBJ2-5 gives the full variable domain: EPEVTQTPSHQVTQMGQEVILRCVPISNHLYFYWYRQILGQKVEFLVSFYNNEISEKSEIFDDQFSVERPDGSNFTLKIRSTKLEDSAMYFCASSESEREWETQYFGPGTRLLVL.

The rearrangement joins TRBV4-1 to TRBJ2-7; D uncertain. Germline CDR1 MGHRA, CDR2 YSYEKL. CDR3 size: 16 residues. The ends were cut back, 2 bases at V and 6 bases at J, with 20 bases in the middle. CDR3 sequence reads: CASSQSRVSSSGEQYF. CDR3 nucleotide sequence: TGCGCCAGCAGCCAATCCCGGGTGAGCTCCTCGGGCGAGCAGTACTTC.

CDR3 nucleotide sequence: TGTGCCAGCAGCTTAGGGGACAGCCGGGACACTGAAGCTTTCTTT. It translates to CASSLGDSRDTEAFF. V is TRBV13 and J is TRBJ1-1, with D tentatively TRBD1 (6 bases). The CDR3 length is 15 residues. V shed 0 bases and J shed 3 bases, with 11 bases lying between them. CDR1 and CDR2 from the germline V gene are PRHDT and FYEKMQ (reference sequence).

The chain employs TRBV30 and TRBJ2-4; 8 bases are a match to TRBD1. This CDR3 is built from 12 residues. Germline V lookup: CDR1 GTSNPN, CDR2 SVGIG (reference sequence). The J segment lost 7 bases and the V segment lost 1 base, leaving 0 bases of the junction unmatched. The CDR3 DNA reads as TGTGCCTGGAGTGGGACAGGGAACATTCAGTACTTC. The encoded protein is CAWSGTGNIQYF.

The gene calls are TRBV2 and TRBJ1-5; D unclear. Trimming removed 5 bases from V and 9 bases from J, with 11 bases in between. The CDR3 runs to 12 residues. CDR1 is SNHLY and CDR2 is FYNNEI in the germline V gene. As DNA, the CDR3 is TGTGCCAGCAGTCTCAAAGAGGCGCCCCAGCATTTT. Residues: CASSLKEAPQHF.

The chain employs TRBV30 and TRBJ2-7; 8 bases match TRBD2. Per germline, CDR1 GTSNPN and CDR2 SVGIG (reference sequence). With V trimmed by 2 bases and J by 11 bases, 5 bases remained unmatched. The CDR3 is 11 amino acids. The CDR3 reads CAWSRGLVEYF. The DNA of the CDR3 is TGTGCCTGGAGTAGGGGACTAGTTGAGTACTTC.

The rearrangement links TRBV9 to TRBJ2-5; tentative D call: TRBD1 (7 bases). Germline values: CDR1 SGDLS, CDR2 YYNGEE. With 2 bases removed from V and 3 bases from J, the gap between germline ends came to 14 bases. The CDR3 is 15 residues long. CDR3 loop: CASSVPSRGEETQYF. The CDR3 bases are TGTGCCAGCAGCGTGCCGAGCAGGGGGGAAGAGACCCAGTACTTC.

V and J are TRBV6-6 and TRBJ2-1, with 8 bases lining up with TRBD2. Per germline, CDR1 MNHNY and CDR2 SVGAGI (reference sequence). Trimming cost V 5 bases and J 6 bases; bases outside gene matches: 9. CDR3 length: 15 residues. CDR3 in amino acids: CASSKPGLGGNEQFF. The CDR3 DNA sequence: TGTGCCAGCAGTAAGCCGGGACTAGGGGGCAATGAGCAGTTCTTC.

This clone was counted a single time. CDR3 sequence: CASSLGTFQETQYF. For the CDR3, the DNA is TGTGCCAGCAGCTTAGGGACATTCCAAGAGACCCAGTACTTC. The chain couples TRBV7-2 to TRBJ2-5, with D possibly being TRBD1 (5 bases). CDR1 and CDR2 (germline): SGHTA, FQGNSA. V was pared by 1 base and J by 1 base, with 7 bases between. The CDR3 runs to 14 residues.

The rearrangement uses TRBV5-1 and TRBJ2-7; a weak D match, TRBD2 (6 bases). Trimming took 1 base from V and 2 from J, leaving 16 bases between them. The CDR3 runs 16 residues. CDR1 is SGHRS, CDR2 YFSETQ, per germline. The CDR3 sequence: CASSLWGGNEAYEQYF. As DNA, the CDR3 is TGCGCCAGCAGCTTGTGGGGCGGGAACGAGGCCTACGAGCAGTACTTC.

This rearrangement joins TRBV28 to TRBJ1-2, with 7 bases fitting TRBD1. The CDR3 runs 18 residues. Germline CDR1 and CDR2: MDHEN and SYDVKM. V was clipped by 2 bases and J by 4 bases; unmatched bases: 16. CDR3 DNA sequence: TGTGCCAGCAGTTTACCCCAAGGCACTCCGGACAGGAGCTATGGCTACACCTTC. Its translation: CASSLPQGTPDRSYGYTF.

This sequence joins TRBV5-1 and TRBJ2-3; 11 bases agree with TRBD2. The germline V gene has CDR1 SGHRS and CDR2 YFSETQ. Losses at the gene ends were 3 bases for V and 1 base for J; bases not matched to a gene: 7. CDR3 length: 17 amino acids. This CDR3 is CASSSMTSGIGTDTQYF. CDR3 in DNA: TGCGCCAGCAGCTCGATGACTAGCGGGATTGGCACAGATACGCAGTATTTT.

V usage is TRBV19 and J usage is TRBJ1-5, with a tentative D call TRBD1 (6 bases). This CDR3 has 14 amino acids. V lost 7 bases, J lost 0 bases, and 10 bases lay in between. Germline V gene data show CDR1 as LNHDA and CDR2 as SQIVND (reference sequence). Here the CDR3 reads CASTKGDSNQPQHF. CDR3 DNA: TGTGCCAGTACGAAGGGGGATAGCAATCAGCCCCAGCATTTT.

This clone occurred a few times. The J gene is TRBJ2-2, the V gene TRBV2; weak D call: TRBD2 (5 bases). The V and J ends lost 3 bases and 4 bases respectively, with 12 bases between them. The germline V gene has CDR1 SNHLY and CDR2 FYNNEI. The CDR3 totals 15 residues. This CDR3 reads CASSERGRGTGELFF. The CDR3 DNA sequence: TGTGCCAGCAGTGAGCGAGGGAGAGGCACCGGGGAGCTGTTTTTT.

Here the CDR3 reads CASSQETENTEAFF. The CDR3 DNA reads TGCGCCAGCAGCCAAGAAACAGAGAACACTGAAGCTTTCTTT. This rearrangement joins TRBV4-1 to TRBJ1-1; the D is unclear. Per the germline V gene, CDR1 is MGHRA and CDR2 is YSYEKL. CDR3 length: 14 residues. Trimming stripped 0 bases from V and 1 base from J, with 6 bases between.

V is TRBV28 and J is TRBJ2-2; TRBD1 might be the D (6 bases). Germline CDR1 reads MDHEN; CDR2 reads SYDVKM. This CDR3 comprises 13 residues. Between the trimmed V and J ends, which lost 2 bases and 6 bases, there was a span of 7 bases. The CDR3 nucleotides read TGTGCCAGCAGTTTAAACAGGGCCGGGGAGCTGTTTTTT. Amino acid sequence: CASSLNRAGELFF.

This chain joins TRBV19 and TRBJ1-5, with D possibly being TRBD1 (5 bases). V lost 6 bases, J lost 7 bases, and 19 bases lay in between. This CDR3 comprises 15 residues. Germline V gene lookup returns CDR1 LNHDA and CDR2 SQIVND (reference sequence). CDR3 DNA: TGTGCCAGTAGCTCGGGACTCCTGGAGGGGCAGCCCCAGCATTTT. It yields the protein CASSSGLLEGQPQHF.

The chain recombines TRBV7-6 with TRBJ2-3; D gene ambiguous. Trimming removed 4 bases at V and 8 bases at J, with 22 bases between. The CDR3 has 16 amino acids. Germline CDR1 is SGHVS and CDR2 is FNYEAQ. CDR3 sequence reads: CASSSPLQKIGGTQYF. The CDR3 DNA reads as TGTGCCAGCAGCTCCCCCCTCCAGAAGATTGGCGGTACGCAGTATTTT.

This chain connects TRBV10-3 to TRBJ2-1, with D maybe TRBD2 (7 bases). The CDR3 is 15 residues long. The germline gives CDR1 ENHRY, CDR2 SYGVKD. Trimming took off 8 bases at V and 2 bases at J, with 16 bases between the two ends. The CDR3 here is CAIGGSGTTYNEQFF. CDR3 nucleotides: TGTGCCATCGGAGGAAGCGGGACAACCTACAATGAGCAGTTCTTC.

This chain uses TRBV18 with TRBJ2-7; the match to TRBD1 covers 9 bases. V gave up 4 bases and J gave up 3 bases; unmatched junction bases: 7. Germline V gene lookup returns CDR1 KGHSH and CDR2 LQKENI. This CDR3 has 15 residues. The CDR3 reads CASSRPGQGNYEQYF. CDR3 DNA: TGTGCCAGCTCACGACCGGGACAGGGTAACTACGAGCAGTACTTC.